This T cell receptor (beta chain) originates from a study of T cell responses to AZD1222 COVID-19 vaccine. General study results and limits: Repertoires were collected only later (after the peak T cell response had occurred). Clonal diversity was possibly underestimated, and white British individuals and females predominated among donors. Two AZD1222 doses significantly raised spike-specific TCR breadth and depth over controls.

The V and J ends lost 0 bases and 3 bases respectively, with 6 bases between them. This CDR3 has 14 residues. Germline CDR1 and CDR2: SGHDT and YYEEEE. Here immunoSEQ multiplex PCR was the method, and the copy in TCRdb shows in-frame clones only, minus some. This sample has 95,000 to 150,000 clones, with around 90% found just once. As to this clone: Its antigen is still unknown.

This clonotype was sampled from an adult in good health. The rearrangement uses TRBV5-6 and TRBJ2-2; D remains unclear. The sequences come from peripheral blood, collected on day 0 of AZD1222 vaccination. CDR3 DNA sequence: TGTGCCAGCAGCTTGGAGTCGGACACCGGGGAGCTGTTTTTT. Protein: CASSLESDTGELFF.